Listed below are T cell receptor beta chains from one sample, sequenced in a study of T cells in Graves' hyperthyroidism and ophthalmopathy. In TCRdb, the multiplex PCR reads were re-called with MiXCR into one record per CDR3 protein. This table has a few hundred thousand distinct CDR3 sequences, around 16% appearing once. Sequenced material: blood. These receptors were obtained from a woman aged 30 to 39 with Graves' hyperthyroidism. Both conserved end residues are part of each CDR3. D genes are given only for firm matches. Part of the rows lack a size; the others show once, few, many or a class for expanded clones.

d_gene | j_gene | abundance | v_gene | CDR3aa | CDR3nt
TRBD1 | TRBJ2-2 | few | TRBV10-3 | CAISKDRGDTGELFF | TGTGCCATCAGCAAGGACAGGGGAGACACCGGGGAGCTGTTTTTT
. | TRBJ1-3 | once | TRBV7-9 | CASSPEGSSGNTIYF | TGTGCCAGCAGCCCGGAAGGGTCCTCTGGAAACACCATATATTTT
. | TRBJ1-2 | many | TRBV12-3/TRBV12-4 | CASSLARPPGGIANYGYTF | TGTGCCAGCAGTTTAGCGCGCCCCCCGGGGGGTATAGCTAACTATGGCTACACCTTC
TRBD1 | TRBJ1-6 | many | TRBV28 | CASSSPTGDYNSPLHF | TGTGCCAGCAGTTCCCCCACAGGGGATTATAATTCACCCCTCCACTTT
. | TRBJ1-2 | many | TRBV11-2 | CASSFLENGYTF | TGTGCCAGCAGCTTTCTGGAGAATGGCTACACCTTC
. | TRBJ2-2 | many | TRBV3-1 | CASSQSRDPVGELFF | TGTGCCAGCAGCCAATCCAGGGATCCAGTCGGGGAGCTGTTTTTT
TRBD1 | TRBJ2-7 | many | TRBV30 | CAWSGYFPGQGSFHEQYF | TGTGCCTGGAGTGGATATTTCCCGGGACAGGGGAGTTTCCACGAGCAGTACTTC
. | TRBJ2-1 | few | TRBV19 | CASSILLASYNEQFF | TGTGCCAGTAGTATTTTACTAGCATCCTACAATGAGCAGTTCTTC
. | TRBJ2-3 | many | TRBV5-1 | CASSLDHRSTDTQYF | TGCGCCAGCAGCTTGGACCACCGGAGCACAGATACGCAGTATTTT
. | TRBJ1-5 | many | TRBV5-1 | CASSLGVRRDQPQHF | TGCGCCAGCAGCTTGGGGGTTAGAAGGGATCAGCCCCAGCATTTT
TRBD2 | TRBJ2-1 | . | TRBV2 | CASRILAGVNEQFF | TGTGCCAGCAGAATACTAGCGGGAGTGAATGAGCAGTTCTTC